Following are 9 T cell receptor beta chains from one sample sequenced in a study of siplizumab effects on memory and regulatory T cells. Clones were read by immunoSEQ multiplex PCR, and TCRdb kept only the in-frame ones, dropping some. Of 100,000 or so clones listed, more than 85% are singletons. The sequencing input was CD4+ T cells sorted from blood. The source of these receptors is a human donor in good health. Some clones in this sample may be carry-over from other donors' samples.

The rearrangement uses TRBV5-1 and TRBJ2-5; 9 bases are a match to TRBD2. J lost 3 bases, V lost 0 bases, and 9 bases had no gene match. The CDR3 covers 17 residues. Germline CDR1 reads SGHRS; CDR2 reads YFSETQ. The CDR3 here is CASSLDHVGGREETQYF. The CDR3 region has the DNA TGCGCCAGCAGCTTGGATCACGTGGGCGGGAGGGAAGAGACCCAGTACTTC.

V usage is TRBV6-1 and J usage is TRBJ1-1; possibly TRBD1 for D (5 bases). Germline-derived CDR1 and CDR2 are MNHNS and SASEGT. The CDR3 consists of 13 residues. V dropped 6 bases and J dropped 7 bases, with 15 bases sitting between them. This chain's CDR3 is CASRDTDWVEAFF. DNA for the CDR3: TGTGCCAGCAGGGACACCGATTGGGTTGAAGCTTTCTTT.

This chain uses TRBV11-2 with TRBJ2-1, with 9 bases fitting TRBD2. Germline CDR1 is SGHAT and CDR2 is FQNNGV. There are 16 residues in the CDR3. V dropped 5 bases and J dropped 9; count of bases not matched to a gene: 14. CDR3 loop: CASSPDPGLAGGEQFF. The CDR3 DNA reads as TGTGCCAGCAGCCCCGACCCGGGACTAGCTGGGGGTGAGCAGTTCTTC.

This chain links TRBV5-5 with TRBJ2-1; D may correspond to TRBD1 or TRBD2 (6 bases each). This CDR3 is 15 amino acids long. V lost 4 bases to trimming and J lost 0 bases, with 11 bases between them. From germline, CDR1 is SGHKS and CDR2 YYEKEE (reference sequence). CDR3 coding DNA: TGTGCCAGCAGCCGGGGGCAAAGCTCCTACAATGAGCAGTTCTTC. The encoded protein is CASSRGQSSYNEQFF.

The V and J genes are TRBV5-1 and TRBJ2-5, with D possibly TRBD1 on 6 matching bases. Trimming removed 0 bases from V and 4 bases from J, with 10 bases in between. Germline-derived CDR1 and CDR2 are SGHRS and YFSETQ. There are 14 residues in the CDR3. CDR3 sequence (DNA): TGCGCCAGCAGCTTGGACAGGGTAGGAGAGACCCAGTACTTC. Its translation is CASSLDRVGETQYF.

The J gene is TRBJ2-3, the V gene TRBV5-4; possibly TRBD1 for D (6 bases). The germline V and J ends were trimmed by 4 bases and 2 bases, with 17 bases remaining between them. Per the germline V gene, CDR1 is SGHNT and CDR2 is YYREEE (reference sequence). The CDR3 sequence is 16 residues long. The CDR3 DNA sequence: TGTGCCAGCAGCCCACCCCGGCAGGGGCCCACAGATACGCAGTATTTT. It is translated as CASSPPRQGPTDTQYF.

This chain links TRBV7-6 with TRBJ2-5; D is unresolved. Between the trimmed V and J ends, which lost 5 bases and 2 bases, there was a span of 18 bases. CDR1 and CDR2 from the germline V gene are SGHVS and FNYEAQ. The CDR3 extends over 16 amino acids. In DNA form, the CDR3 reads TGTGCCAGCAGCGTAGGACGACTTCTAAGACAAGAGACCCAGTACTTC. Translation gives CASSVGRLLRQETQYF.

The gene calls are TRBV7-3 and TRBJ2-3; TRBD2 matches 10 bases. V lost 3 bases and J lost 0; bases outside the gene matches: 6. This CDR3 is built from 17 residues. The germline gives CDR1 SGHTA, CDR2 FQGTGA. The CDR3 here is CASSFGSTSGSTDTQYF. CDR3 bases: TGTGCCAGCAGCTTTGGGTCGACTAGCGGGAGCACAGATACGCAGTATTTT.

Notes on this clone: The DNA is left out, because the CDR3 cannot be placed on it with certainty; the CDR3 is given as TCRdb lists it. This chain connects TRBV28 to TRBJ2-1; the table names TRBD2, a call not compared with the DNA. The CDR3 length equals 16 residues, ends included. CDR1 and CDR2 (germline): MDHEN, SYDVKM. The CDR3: CASSSSTSGTYNEQFF.